The rows below give T cell receptor beta chains drawn from one sample of a study of blood T cells in healthy people across ages. TCRdb recomputed calls from the 5' RACE reads with MiXCR, one row per CDR3 protein. The top ten clones hold roughly 20% of a sample with 550,000 to 700,000 distinct CDR3 sequences, roughly a quarter of them seen once. Material: blood. Source of these receptors: a woman aged 65 to 85 in good health. CDR3s include the opening cysteine and the closing phenylalanine or tryptophan. A D gene is named only where the DNA matches it firmly. Only some rows state a clone size, as once, few, many or a class for expanded clones.

D gene	clone size	V gene	J gene	CDR3 DNA	CDR3 protein
TRBD1	many	TRBV12-3/TRBV12-4	TRBJ1-4	TGTGCCAGCAGCCCCAGGGGGGAAAAACTGTTTTTT	CASSPRGEKLFF
-	few	TRBV4-2	TRBJ2-3	TGTGCCAGCAGCCAAGAAGCCATTTCGACAGATACGCAGTATTTT	CASSQEAISTDTQYF
-	many	TRBV12-3/TRBV12-4	TRBJ1-6	TGTGCCAGCAGTTCCTCAGGGCAGGGGAATTCACCCCTCCACTTT	CASSSSGQGNSPLHF
-	-	TRBV6-2/TRBV6-3	TRBJ2-1	TGTGCCAGCACCCGGGCGCAAGTTAATGAGCAGTTCTTC	CASTRAQVNEQFF
TRBD1	-	TRBV6-6	TRBJ1-4	TGTGCCAGCAGACCACAGGGGGCGACTAATGAAAAACTGTTTTTT	CASRPQGATNEKLFF
TRBD1	few	TRBV11-2	TRBJ1-2	TGTGCCAGCAGCTCGACAGGGTCTAACTATGGCTACACCTTC	CASSSTGSNYGYTF
TRBD1	-	TRBV5-1	TRBJ1-1	TGCGCCAGCAGCTTCAGGACAGGGGGGCTCACTGAAGCTTTCTTT	CASSFRTGGLTEAFF
TRBD2	few	TRBV20-1	TRBJ2-3	TGCAGTGCTAGAGTGGGTAGCGGGGCCGATACGCAGTATTTT	CSARVGSGADTQYF
-	few	TRBV6-2/TRBV6-3	TRBJ2-7	TGTGCCAGCAGCCGGGGACGCGACTACGAGCAGTACTTC	CASSRGRDYEQYF
TRBD1	-	TRBV29-1	TRBJ2-7	TGCAGCGTTGAAACCCGGGACAGTCCCTCGGAGGAGCAGTACTTC	CSVETRDSPSEEQYF
-	-	TRBV6-5	TRBJ2-5	TGTGCCAGTACAGGGATAGAGACCCAGTACTTC	CASTGIETQYF
-	-	TRBV12-3/TRBV12-4	TRBJ1-1	TGTGCCAGCAGGTCGGACGGAAACACTGAAGCTTTCTTT	CASRSDGNTEAFF
-	few	TRBV4-3	TRBJ2-7	TGCGCCAGCAGCCAAGATCTTTGGGCGGTGCAGTACTTC	CASSQDLWAVQYF
-	-	TRBV20-1	TRBJ1-2	TGCAGTGCTAGATTTGGGGGCTGGGGCTACACCTTC	CSARFGGWGYTF
-	-	TRBV6-2/TRBV6-3	TRBJ2-5	TGTGCCAGCCGTACTAGTACCGTGGTCACCCAGTACTTC	CASRTSTVVTQYF
-	few	TRBV15	TRBJ1-5	TGTGCCACCAGCAGAGATCTGCTGGGGCAACGAAGTCAGCCCCAGCATTTT	CATSRDLLGQRSQPQHF
-	many	TRBV20-1	TRBJ2-1	TGCAGTGCTACAAAGGGGGGCCTCGGCGGGATCAATGAGCAGTTCTTC	CSATKGGLGGINEQFF
-	-	TRBV20-1	TRBJ1-3	TGCAGTGCTCAATATGCAGGGTCTGGAAACACCATATATTTT	CSAQYAGSGNTIYF
TRBD1	few	TRBV24-1	TRBJ2-2	TGTGCCACCACCGGACAGGAGAACACCGGGGAGCTGTTTTTT	CATTGQENTGELFF
-	-	TRBV20-1	TRBJ1-1	TGCAGCTACTTCGCGGAGGGAGGCACTGAAGCTTTCTTT	CSYFAEGGTEAFF
TRBD1	once	TRBV18	TRBJ2-7	TGTGCCAGCTCACAGGGCCGGGACAGGTCCTACGAGCAGTACTTC	CASSQGRDRSYEQYF
-	-	TRBV9	TRBJ1-3	TGTGCCAGCAGCCCCCGTGACACCTCTGGAAACACCATATATTTT	CASSPRDTSGNTIYF
-	-	TRBV20-1	TRBJ2-7	TGCAGTGCTAGAGACTCCACTGTAAGCTCCTACGAGCAGTACTTC	CSARDSTVSSYEQYF
-	-	TRBV7-8	TRBJ2-1	TGTGCCAACAGCGAACAAATATTGTCCTACAATGAGCAGTTCTTC	CANSEQILSYNEQFF
-	-	TRBV7-2	TRBJ1-2	TGTGCCAGCAGCTTAGGTTGGCCCAACAGCGGCTACACCTTC	CASSLGWPNSGYTF
-	few	TRBV18	TRBJ1-3	TGTGCCAGCTCACCATCTTCAATTGGGAGCTCTGGAAACACCATATATTTT	CASSPSSIGSSGNTIYF
TRBD2	-	TRBV20-1	TRBJ2-3	TGCAGTGCTGGACTAGCGGGGGGGCAGGATACGCAGTATTTT	CSAGLAGGQDTQYF